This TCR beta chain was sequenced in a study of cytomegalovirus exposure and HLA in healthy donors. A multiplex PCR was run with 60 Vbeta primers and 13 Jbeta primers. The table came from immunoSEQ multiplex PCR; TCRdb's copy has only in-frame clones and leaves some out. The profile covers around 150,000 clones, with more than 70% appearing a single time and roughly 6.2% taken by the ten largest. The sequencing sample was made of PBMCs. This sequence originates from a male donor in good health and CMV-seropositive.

CDR3 amino acids: CASGLQGGEQYF. CDR3 nucleotides: TGTGCCAGCGGATTACAGGGTGGCGAGCAGTACTTC. The chain is built from TRBV2 and TRBJ2-7; TRBD1 might be the D (6 bases). Deletions cut 8 bases from V and 6 bases from J, with 14 bases between. The length of the CDR3 is 12 residues. Per germline, CDR1 SNHLY and CDR2 FYNNEI.